Shown below are 5 T cell receptor beta chains from a single sample sequenced in a study of beta chain features in type 1 diabetes. The investigators reverse transcribed all of the isolated RNA, so they sequenced expressed TCRB transcripts. Here immunoSEQ multiplex PCR was the method, and the copy in TCRdb shows in-frame clones only, minus some. Seen here are 900,000 or so clones, 15% to 20% observed once, and the top ten hold about 0.02%. The sequenced sample consisted of naive CD4+ T cells from blood. These receptors all come from a woman between 18 and 30 years old in good health.

This clone was counted a single time. V is TRBV10-3 and J is TRBJ2-1, with TRBD2 identical over 9 bases. The CDR3 is 13 amino acids. In germline, CDR1 is ENHRY, CDR2 SYGVKD. V lost 7 bases, J lost 7 bases, and 5 bases stayed unmatched. The CDR3 DNA is TGTGCCATCATCCCAGCGGGAGGAAATGAGCAGTTCTTC. As protein: CAIIPAGGNEQFF.

This clone was found a few times. The chain recombines TRBV6-1 with TRBJ2-1, with 12 bases lining up with TRBD2. This CDR3 is built from 21 residues. Germline V gene lookup returns CDR1 MNHNS and CDR2 SASEGT. Trimming removed 1 base from V and 5 bases from J; junction bases left unmatched: 18. CDR3 DNA sequence: TGTGCCAGCAGTGAAGGGCCCAATTATGGACTAGCGGGAAACCGGGACAATGAGCAGTTCTTC. It specifies CASSEGPNYGLAGNRDNEQFF.

This sequence joins TRBV11-2 and TRBJ1-1; D might be TRBD1 (5 bases). Trimming removed 7 bases from V and 0 bases from J, with 12 bases in between. The CDR3 has 14 residues. Per germline, CDR1 SGHAT and CDR2 FQNNGV. The chain's CDR3 is CASNTWGMNTEAFF. CDR3 bases: TGTGCCAGCAACACCTGGGGCATGAACACTGAAGCTTTCTTT. The full variable domain, completed using reference TRBV11-2 and TRBJ1-1, is EAGVAQSPRYKIIEKRQSVAFWCNPISGHATLYWYQQILGQGPKLLIQFQNNGVVDDSQLPKDRFSAERLKGVDSTLKIQPAKLEDSAVYLCASNTWGMNTEAFFGQGTRLTVV.

V usage is TRBV28 and J usage is TRBJ2-7; D tentatively reads TRBD1 or TRBD2 (5 bases each). Trimming stripped 2 bases from V and 7 bases from J, with 12 bases between. Per germline, CDR1 MDHEN and CDR2 SYDVKM. There are 13 residues in the CDR3. The CDR3 DNA reads as TGTGCCAGCAGTTTACTCGGGGCTAGTGAGCAGTACTTC. This gives the protein CASSLLGASEQYF.

The rearrangement uses TRBV6-5 and TRBJ2-1; 9 bases map to TRBD1. Unmatched junction bases numbered 11, after V lost 8 bases and J lost 9 bases. Per the germline V gene, CDR1 is MNHEY and CDR2 is SVGAGI. The CDR3 contains 14 residues. CDR3 DNA: TGTGCCAGCTGGGACAGGGTGTTTTTGGGTGAGCAGTTCTTC. It is translated as CASWDRVFLGEQFF.